This TCR beta chain was sequenced during a study of cytomegalovirus exposure and HLA in healthy donors (TCRdb year 2017). About the study as a whole: An earlier analysis of a few hundred of the donors reported about 260 Gb of sequence data and around 110 million unique TCR beta sequences obtained from about 200 million T cells. An early release covering over 500 HLA-typed donors comprised about 300 gigabases of sequencing data and approximately 85 million unique TCR sequences. Of the roughly 400 genotyped donors, 65% to 90% were placed in the genetic ancestry cluster associated with self-reported Caucasian donors. The study aimed to test whether signatures of past pathogen exposure could be identified by cataloging public T cell receptors. The study used immunosequencing to profile the T cell repertoires of several hundred subjects and linked those repertoires to cytomegalovirus serostatus. A separate validation cohort of 100 to 150 different subjects was used in addition to the 666-subject first cohort. To predict cytomegalovirus infection status, the study brought together high-throughput TCR immunosequencing, statistical association of individual TCRs with disease status, and machine learning. A later analysis re-analyzed previously published TCR beta repertoires from roughly 630 donors and added high-resolution HLA genotyping to study TCR occurrence patterns. In the later analysis, no new phenotypic data were used to find candidate immune exposures; instead, reliance was placed on TCR beta sequences and their occurrence across donors. An earlier analysis of nearly 600 of the donors applied high-throughput TCR beta sequencing to assess whether each TCR beta V gene segment acted as functional or pseudogenic. Donor age, sex, ethnicity and CMV serostatus were compiled together with the repertoire data. A later genetic analysis took genome-wide SNP genotypes for about 55% of the roughly 670 donors and used that subset as a discovery cohort. Every discovery cohort repertoire had been produced on one sequencing platform. Class I and class II HLA loci were covered by the typing at four-digit resolution. Typing coverage differed by locus: A, B, C, DRB1 and DQB1 were typed in roughly 620-630 donors, DQA1 in about 510, DPA1 in over 600, and DPB1 in just under 490. Because of strong linkage in the cohort, five DR-DQ haplotypes were treated as single units for association and clustering. Across approximately 400 genotyped donors of the cohort, an average of about 250,000 unique TCR beta nucleotide sequences per donor were sequenced, and about a sixth of those sequences were non-productive. General study outcomes and caveats: An earlier analysis of approximately 600 of the donors showed that most TCR beta V segments appeared in productive rearrangements either about 90% or about 30% of the time, which broadly matched IMGT annotations. In a later genetic analysis, fewer N-insertions in productive TCRs were reported among donors in an Asian-associated ancestry cluster than the roughly 700-donor mean. Sequencing depth was assumed to be roughly uniform across donors in the presence/absence analyses, though that assumption may not hold. According to a later analysis, most CMV-associated TCR beta chains appeared to be HLA-restricted, and the HLA associations seemed to be driven largely by CMV exposure. A total of roughly 160 TCR beta chains were listed by the study as associated with cytomegalovirus. A few of the identified cytomegalovirus-associated TCR beta chains were confirmed in vitro to be specific for cytomegalovirus antigens. The authors suggested that the approach could potentially be extended to other disease states and immunological phenotypes. A further reported finding was that TCR beta sequences accurately predicted the HLA-A and HLA-B alleles for most subjects in the first cohort. Cytomegalovirus status was reported to be diagnosed by the classifier with high specificity and sensitivity in both the original and validation cohorts. V-gene and J-gene trimming of TCR beta chains was associated with a missense DCLRE1C variant in a later genetic analysis, and the association was replicated in an independent cohort. In a later analysis, TCR association rates were found to vary across HLA loci, with the most associated TCRs seen for DRB1 alleles and the fewest for HLA-C alleles. A cluster of highly shared sequence variants was judged likely to represent a technical artifact of the sequencing pipeline. Because HLA typing was missing for some donors at each locus, association tests included only the typed subset. This cohort had only TCR beta chains sequenced, and the lack of alpha or paired-chain data limited which features could be detected. Around 16 rarely observed V segments, including chromosome 9 orphons, were excluded from the earlier analysis of some 590 of the donors because counts were too low. Several of the top co-occurrence clusters appeared to be linked to parvovirus B19, influenza, CMV and Epstein-Barr virus, according to a later analysis. A later analysis associated 15,000 to 20,000 TCR beta sequences with specific HLA alleles at a false discovery rate of 0.05. Correlated functional status among segregating V segments might be attributable to linkage disequilibrium, but an unknown experimental factor could not be ruled out. Across donors, most TCR sequences were observed very rarely, whereas some public TCRs were present in many individuals. Because the 87-base-pair reads could not distinguish some IMGT-functional V segments, including TRBV6-2 and TRBV6-3, those segments were excluded. For the cohort, immune exposure information was limited to CMV serostatus. A later analysis found that HLA-associated TCR beta chains were more clonally expanded and had lower generation probabilities than equally common non-associated chains. When HLA alleles, especially DR and DQ, strongly co-occurred, TCR associations were difficult to assign to individual alleles.

CDR3 length: 15 amino acids, cysteine to phenylalanine. Solely the CDR3 DNA is kept, with 45 bases framed from the first base. V drops 6 bases and J drops 8 bases, leaving 20 bases in between. From the germline V gene, CDR1 is MNHNS and CDR2 is SASEGT. About this clone itself: The clone's antigen remains unknown. The record has no base qualities; no much larger clone is one base away.

The cohort was made up of 666 healthy bone marrow donors. All cohort members were sampled while nominally healthy, although unrecorded immune exposures were likely present. The donor was CMV seronegative and was included in the group of 352 seronegative cohort members. Each donor provided a peripheral blood sample, and peripheral blood mononuclear cells were used for TCR beta sequencing. Genomic DNA extraction from the blood cell samples was performed with the Qiagen DNeasy Blood Extraction Kit. The library was obtained by the immunoSEQ multiplex PCR assay. For the multiplex PCR, a mixture combining 60 forward primers for TCR Vbeta segments and 13 reverse primers for TCR Jbeta segments was used. The CDR3 region of rearranged TCR beta genes was amplified from genomic DNA by a multiplex PCR assay. Amplified TCR beta libraries were sequenced as 87-base-pair reads on the Illumina HiSeq System. In the authors' own workflow: A later analysis tallied some 79 million unique TCR beta chains across the 640 or so repertoires, and around 12 million of those chains were shared by two or more donors. To remove PCR and sequencing errors, raw reads were error-corrected and collapsed into unique sequences using a nearest-neighbor algorithm that merged closely related sequences. V, D and J gene segments were assigned by aligning CDR3 sequences to IMGT reference sequences. For a sequence to be retained, at least a six-nucleotide match to both a V gene segment and a J gene segment was required. A rearrangement was called productive if the CDR3 had no stop codons and remained in frame with V and J, and every other rearrangement was called non-productive. CDR3 was defined by IMGT convention, running from the second conserved V-encoded cysteine to the conserved J-encoded phenylalanine. Sequences without an unambiguous match to a single V gene segment were excluded from the earlier analysis of about 640 of the donors. An earlier analysis of 587 of the donors classified V segments as functional when productive rearrangements were above 56.7% and as segregating when the standard deviation between donors was above 5%. A statistical classification framework was developed to diagnose cytomegalovirus status using the catalog of TCR beta chain sequences. A later analysis assigned V and J genes by comparing TCR nucleotide sequences with IMGT/GENE-DB human TR gene sequences. Using the TCRdist pipeline, a later analysis assigned CDR3 sequences along with most-parsimonious VDJ recombination scenarios. In a later analysis, every TCR beta chain was defined by the combination of its CDR3 amino acid sequence and its V-gene family, and reads without a unique V-gene family were dropped. As a way to deal with suspected cross-contamination and a sequencing artifact, a later analysis dropped 592 nucleotide sequences that were highly shared and had low generation probability. In a later analysis, a clonal expansion index for each public chain was calculated from normalized within-repertoire ranks of inferred template counts. In a later analysis, generation probabilities were computed using a VDJ recombination model fitted to out-of-frame rearrangements, and the results were checked against IGoR. A later analysis scored TCR-TCR, TCR-HLA and TCR-CMV co-occurrence with hypergeometric tests, applying a repertoire-size bias correction to TCR pairs. A later analysis estimated false discovery rates by permuting HLA or CMV assignments 20 times. In a later analysis, co-occurring TCRs were grouped using DBSCAN, with TCRdist sequence similarity added in when clustering inside HLA-allele-positive subsets. Repertoires with fewer than 30,000 or more than 120,000 public chains were left out of co-occurrence clustering, as were five repertoires with anomalous nucleotide sharing. The source is immuneACCESS, and TCRdb retained only in-frame sequences with V and J called. Part of the clones is not carried over; for the studies checked, unresolved V genes explain less than half of this, and the remainder is unexplained. V, J and clone size derive from that table, while D and trimming were established from the DNA sequence. This sample is represented by about 270,000 clones; approximately 70% of them were singletons. The top ten hold roughly 2.4% of the sample.

This clonotype was obtained from a female donor in good health and CMV-seronegative. Specimen: PBMCs. This receptor chain uses TRBV6-1 and TRBJ2-1; TRBD2 could be the D gene, as 6 bases match. The CDR3 has the sequence CASRIGGLGSYEQFF. The DNA sequence follows: TGTGCCAGCAGGATAGGAGGGTTGGGGAGCTATGAGCAGTTCTTC.